A selection of T cell receptor beta chains follows, all from one sample in a study of radiation and T cells in renal cell carcinoma. Measured with immunoSEQ multiplex PCR; TCRdb has only the in-frame clones, and not every one. Of about 120,000 clones listed, roughly four fifths are singletons. The starting material was blood, obtained from a patient whose treatment included radiotherapy and nephrectomy. The receptors come from a man over 45 with renal cell carcinoma. CDR3s include the opening cysteine and the closing phenylalanine or tryptophan. The D gene is left open where the match is weak. Clone size is given for some rows only: seen once, a few or many times, or a class if the clone is expanded.

clone size: -
V gene: TRBV5-1
D gene: TRBD2
J gene: TRBJ2-2
CDR3 length: 18
CDR3 protein: CASRLDRVTGGVTGELFF
CDR3 DNA: TGCGCCAGCCGCCTTGACCGGGTCACCGGGGGGGTCACCGGGGAGCTGTTTTTT

clone size: once
V gene: TRBV10-3
D gene: -
J gene: TRBJ2-7
CDR3 length: 14
CDR3 protein: CAISGQFGSYEQYF
CDR3 DNA: TGTGCCATCAGTGGACAGTTTGGCTCCTACGAGCAGTACTTC

clone size: -
V gene: TRBV9
D gene: -
J gene: TRBJ1-5
CDR3 length: 15
CDR3 protein: CASSVEGHEGQPQHF
CDR3 DNA: TGTGCCAGCAGCGTAGAAGGACACGAGGGACAGCCCCAGCATTTT

clone size: few
V gene: TRBV5-1
D gene: -
J gene: TRBJ2-1
CDR3 length: 13
CDR3 protein: CASSLGGYNEQFF
CDR3 DNA: TGCGCCAGCAGCTTGGGGGGCTACAATGAGCAGTTCTTC

clone size: -
V gene: TRBV19
D gene: TRBD1
J gene: TRBJ2-5
CDR3 length: 16
CDR3 protein: CASSLGQGLHRETQYF
CDR3 DNA: TGTGCCAGTAGTCTTGGACAGGGCTTACATAGGGAGACCCAGTACTTC

clone size: many
V gene: TRBV6-1
D gene: TRBD1
J gene: TRBJ2-1
CDR3 length: 15
CDR3 protein: CASSVGTGGYNEQFF
CDR3 DNA: TGTGCCAGCAGTGTCGGGACAGGGGGCTACAATGAGCAGTTCTTC

clone size: -
V gene: TRBV2
D gene: -
J gene: TRBJ2-3
CDR3 length: 15
CDR3 protein: CASSPTDNVLDTQYF
CDR3 DNA: TGTGCCAGCAGTCCGACAGACAACGTTTTAGATACGCAGTATTTT

clone size: few
V gene: TRBV27
D gene: -
J gene: TRBJ2-1
CDR3 length: 14
CDR3 protein: CASSIRTDLDEQFF
CDR3 DNA: TGTGCCAGCAGTATCCGGACTGATCTCGATGAGCAGTTCTTC

clone size: -
V gene: TRBV11-3
D gene: TRBD2
J gene: TRBJ2-6
CDR3 length: 17
CDR3 protein: CASSLGGGSSGANVLTF
CDR3 DNA: TGTGCCAGCAGCTTAGGTGGCGGGAGTTCAGGGGCCAACGTCCTGACTTTC

clone size: -
V gene: TRBV7-2
D gene: -
J gene: TRBJ1-5
CDR3 length: 16
CDR3 protein: CASSLAREWGDQPQHF
CDR3 DNA: TGTGCCAGCAGCTTAGCGCGGGAATGGGGGGATCAGCCCCAGCATTTT

clone size: -
V gene: TRBV18
D gene: -
J gene: TRBJ2-1
CDR3 length: 16
CDR3 protein: CASSLQGQGPPIEQFF
CDR3 DNA: TGTGCCAGCTCTCTCCAGGGGCAGGGACCTCCAATCGAGCAGTTCTTC

clone size: -
V gene: TRBV6-5
D gene: TRBD1
J gene: TRBJ2-7
CDR3 length: 15
CDR3 protein: CASSYSRGQDYEQYF
CDR3 DNA: TGTGCCAGCAGTTACTCCAGGGGACAGGACTACGAGCAGTACTTC

clone size: -
V gene: TRBV7-9
D gene: -
J gene: TRBJ1-2
CDR3 length: 12
CDR3 protein: CASGMSNYGYTF
CDR3 DNA: TGTGCCAGCGGGATGTCTAACTATGGCTACACCTTC

clone size: -
V gene: TRBV7-2
D gene: -
J gene: TRBJ1-2
CDR3 length: 12
CDR3 protein: CASSFPGTLYTF
CDR3 DNA: TGTGCCAGCAGTTTTCCAGGGACACTCTACACCTTC

clone size: -
V gene: TRBV10-2
D gene: TRBD1
J gene: TRBJ2-2
CDR3 length: 14
CDR3 protein: CASRTGVGTGELFF
CDR3 DNA: TGCGCCAGCAGGACAGGGGTAGGGACCGGGGAGCTGTTTTTT

clone size: -
V gene: TRBV5-1
D gene: TRBD2
J gene: TRBJ2-1
CDR3 length: 15
CDR3 protein: CASSQGLAGPNEQFF
CDR3 DNA: TGCGCCAGCAGCCAAGGACTAGCGGGACCCAATGAGCAGTTCTTC

clone size: -
V gene: TRBV5-1
D gene: -
J gene: TRBJ1-3
CDR3 length: 15
CDR3 protein: CASSQDGRSGNTIYF
CDR3 DNA: TGCGCCAGCAGCCAGGACGGACGCTCTGGAAACACCATATATTTT

clone size: few
V gene: TRBV5-3
D gene: -
J gene: TRBJ2-7
CDR3 length: 17
CDR3 protein: CARSLGTTWGASYEQYF
CDR3 DNA: TGTGCCAGAAGCTTGGGGACCACGTGGGGCGCCTCCTACGAGCAGTACTTC

clone size: -
V gene: TRBV5-4
D gene: -
J gene: TRBJ2-7
CDR3 length: 12
CDR3 protein: CASSLANYEQYF
CDR3 DNA: TGTGCCAGCAGCTTGGCGAACTACGAGCAGTACTTC

clone size: -
V gene: TRBV29-1
D gene: -
J gene: TRBJ2-3
CDR3 length: 11
CDR3 protein: CSVVPTDTQYF
CDR3 DNA: TGCAGCGTTGTACCCACAGATACGCAGTATTTT

clone size: -
V gene: TRBV5-4
D gene: TRBD1
J gene: TRBJ2-7
CDR3 length: 14
CDR3 protein: CASSTPGQGGEQYF
CDR3 DNA: TGTGCCAGCAGCACACCGGGACAGGGCGGCGAGCAGTACTTC

clone size: -
V gene: TRBV5-1
D gene: -
J gene: TRBJ1-4
CDR3 length: 14
CDR3 protein: CASGQQGTEEKLFF
CDR3 DNA: TGCGCCAGCGGACAACAGGGAACGGAAGAAAAACTGTTTTTT

clone size: -
V gene: TRBV10-3
D gene: TRBD1
J gene: TRBJ1-5
CDR3 length: 17
CDR3 protein: CAISEPTGTGVDQPQHF
CDR3 DNA: TGTGCCATCAGTGAGCCAACCGGGACAGGGGTGGATCAGCCCCAGCATTTT

clone size: -
V gene: TRBV5-1
D gene: TRBD1
J gene: TRBJ1-1
CDR3 length: 13
CDR3 protein: CASSGGTGDGAFF
CDR3 DNA: TGCGCCAGCAGCGGTGGGACAGGGGACGGAGCTTTCTTT

clone size: -
V gene: TRBV5-1
D gene: TRBD2
J gene: TRBJ2-3
CDR3 length: 16
CDR3 protein: CASSLGLAAYTDTQYF
CDR3 DNA: TGCGCCAGCAGCCTTGGGCTAGCGGCATACACAGATACGCAGTATTTT

clone size: -
V gene: TRBV10-3
D gene: TRBD1
J gene: TRBJ2-1
CDR3 length: 14
CDR3 protein: CAISEWTGTGEQFF
CDR3 DNA: TGTGCCATCAGTGAGTGGACAGGGACGGGCGAGCAGTTCTTC

clone size: -
V gene: TRBV5-1
D gene: -
J gene: TRBJ1-1
CDR3 length: 14
CDR3 protein: CASSPPGEGKVAFF
CDR3 DNA: TGCGCCAGCAGCCCGCCTGGGGAGGGTAAGGTAGCTTTCTTT

clone size: -
V gene: TRBV27
D gene: -
J gene: TRBJ1-1
CDR3 length: 15
CDR3 protein: CASSPGTGYRTEAFF
CDR3 DNA: TGTGCCAGCAGTCCGGGAACAGGGTACAGAACTGAAGCTTTCTTT

clone size: -
V gene: TRBV30
D gene: TRBD1
J gene: TRBJ1-1
CDR3 length: 14
CDR3 protein: CAWSGTGQGFKAFF
CDR3 DNA: TGTGCCTGGAGTGGGACGGGACAGGGTTTTAAAGCTTTCTTT

clone size: -
V gene: TRBV30
D gene: -
J gene: TRBJ2-5
CDR3 length: 12
CDR3 protein: CAWSVARETQYF
CDR3 DNA: TGTGCCTGGAGTGTGGCTCGGGAGACCCAGTACTTC

clone size: -
V gene: TRBV10-3
D gene: TRBD2
J gene: TRBJ2-1
CDR3 length: 16
CDR3 protein: CAISPTTSVSYNEQFF
CDR3 DNA: TGTGCCATCAGCCCTACGACTAGCGTCTCCTACAATGAGCAGTTCTTC

clone size: -
V gene: TRBV18
D gene: TRBD1
J gene: TRBJ2-2
CDR3 length: 14
CDR3 protein: CASSRQGETGELFF
CDR3 DNA: TGTGCCAGCTCACGACAGGGAGAGACCGGGGAGCTGTTTTTT

clone size: -
V gene: TRBV9
D gene: -
J gene: TRBJ2-7
CDR3 length: 18
CDR3 protein: CASSVEPSLGGSSYEQYF
CDR3 DNA: TGTGCCAGCAGCGTAGAACCCTCCCTTGGGGGGAGCTCCTACGAGCAGTACTTC

clone size: -
V gene: TRBV19
D gene: -
J gene: TRBJ1-6
CDR3 length: 18
CDR3 protein: CASSIFFGTLPPNSPLHF
CDR3 DNA: TGTGCCAGTAGTATTTTTTTCGGCACTTTACCCCCGAATTCACCCCTCCACTTT

clone size: -
V gene: TRBV7-3
D gene: TRBD2
J gene: TRBJ2-7
CDR3 length: 14
CDR3 protein: CASSLRGGAHEQYF
CDR3 DNA: TGTGCCAGCAGCTTACGCGGGGGGGCTCACGAGCAGTACTTC

clone size: once
V gene: TRBV5-1
D gene: -
J gene: TRBJ2-3
CDR3 length: 16
CDR3 protein: CASSLEPGRYTDTQYF
CDR3 DNA: TGCGCCAGCAGCTTGGAACCGGGACGGTACACAGATACGCAGTATTTT

clone size: once
V gene: TRBV10-2
D gene: -
J gene: TRBJ1-2
CDR3 length: 13
CDR3 protein: CASSAPDLRGYTF
CDR3 DNA: TGCGCCAGCAGTGCTCCAGATCTACGCGGCTACACCTTC

clone size: -
V gene: TRBV5-1
D gene: TRBD1
J gene: TRBJ1-3
CDR3 length: 16
CDR3 protein: CASSLDRGGSGNTIYF
CDR3 DNA: TGCGCCAGCAGCTTGGACAGGGGTGGCTCTGGAAACACCATATATTTT

clone size: few
V gene: TRBV5-1
D gene: -
J gene: TRBJ1-4
CDR3 length: 17
CDR3 protein: CASSLAGAKGTNEKLFF
CDR3 DNA: TGCGCCAGCAGCTTGGCAGGGGCTAAGGGTACTAATGAAAAACTGTTTTTT

clone size: few
V gene: TRBV19
D gene: TRBD1
J gene: TRBJ2-5
CDR3 length: 15
CDR3 protein: CASSIRDRVGETQYF
CDR3 DNA: TGTGCCAGTAGTATCCGGGACAGGGTGGGAGAGACCCAGTACTTC

clone size: -
V gene: TRBV6-5
D gene: TRBD2
J gene: TRBJ2-7
CDR3 length: 14
CDR3 protein: CASSLAGGFYEQYF
CDR3 DNA: TGTGCCAGCAGTCTAGCGGGAGGATTCTACGAGCAGTACTTC

clone size: -
V gene: TRBV2
D gene: TRBD2
J gene: TRBJ2-7
CDR3 length: 17
CDR3 protein: CASSQPVRGGSRYEQYF
CDR3 DNA: TGTGCCAGCAGTCAACCTGTGCGAGGCGGGAGTAGGTACGAGCAGTACTTC